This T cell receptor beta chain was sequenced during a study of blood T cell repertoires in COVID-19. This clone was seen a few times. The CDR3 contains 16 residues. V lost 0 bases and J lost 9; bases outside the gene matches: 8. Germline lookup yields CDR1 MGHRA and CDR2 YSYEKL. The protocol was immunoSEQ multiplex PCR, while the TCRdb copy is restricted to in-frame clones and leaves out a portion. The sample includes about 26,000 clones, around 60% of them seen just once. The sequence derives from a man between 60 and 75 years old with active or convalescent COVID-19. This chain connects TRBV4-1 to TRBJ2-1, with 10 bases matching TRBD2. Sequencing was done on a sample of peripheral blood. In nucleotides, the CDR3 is TGCGCCAGCAGCCAAGAAGCTAGCGGGGGCAGGGGTGAGCAGTTCTTC. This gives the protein CASSQEASGGRGEQFF.